A selection of T cell receptor beta chains follows, all from one sample in a study of T cell changes during pregnancy in multiple sclerosis. Some clones are missing from TCRdb's copy, which holds only in-frame ones; the method was immunoSEQ multiplex PCR. The sample has roughly 47,000 clones; roughly nine tenths are singletons. Source: CD4+ T cells from peripheral blood mononuclear cells, taken after pregnancy. The receptors derive from a female donor with multiple sclerosis, enrolled in a pregnancy study. The CDR3 runs from the conserved cysteine through the conserved F or W. A D gene is named only where the DNA matches it firmly. Not every row has a clone size; where given, it reads once, few, many or a size class.

j_gene: TRBJ2-4
d_gene: TRBD2
abundance: -
v_gene: TRBV5-1
CDR3nt: TGCGCCAGCAGCTCAGTAGCGGGAGTGGGGAACATTCAGTACTTC
CDR3aa: CASSSVAGVGNIQYF

j_gene: TRBJ2-7
d_gene: -
abundance: -
v_gene: TRBV19
CDR3nt: TGTGCCACCTGGGACTCCGTAGGAAGCCACGAGCAGTACTTC
CDR3aa: CATWDSVGSHEQYF

j_gene: TRBJ1-5
d_gene: -
abundance: -
v_gene: TRBV19
CDR3nt: TGTGCCAGTAGTCAGACGACACTGAGTAGCAATCAGCCCCAGCATTTT
CDR3aa: CASSQTTLSSNQPQHF

j_gene: TRBJ2-5
d_gene: TRBD1
abundance: -
v_gene: TRBV2
CDR3nt: TGTGCCAGCCAGGGGGCAAGGGAGACCCAGTACTTC
CDR3aa: CASQGARETQYF

j_gene: TRBJ2-1
d_gene: TRBD2
abundance: -
v_gene: TRBV7-2
CDR3nt: TGTGCCAGCAGCAACTCACTAGCGGGCCTTAACAATGAGCAGTTCTTC
CDR3aa: CASSNSLAGLNNEQFF

j_gene: TRBJ2-7
d_gene: -
abundance: -
v_gene: TRBV14
CDR3nt: TGTGCCAGCAGCCAAGATTCACAGGGCCCCTGGAACGAGCAGTACTTC
CDR3aa: CASSQDSQGPWNEQYF

j_gene: TRBJ2-3
d_gene: TRBD2
abundance: -
v_gene: TRBV4-2
CDR3nt: TGTGCCAGCAGCCAAGAAAGGGCGGGAGGAACAGATACGCAGTATTTT
CDR3aa: CASSQERAGGTDTQYF

j_gene: TRBJ2-7
d_gene: TRBD1
abundance: -
v_gene: TRBV6-5
CDR3nt: TGTGCCAGCAGGGTAGGACAGGGGGCCTACGAGCAGTACTTC
CDR3aa: CASRVGQGAYEQYF

j_gene: TRBJ1-1
d_gene: -
abundance: once
v_gene: TRBV6-5
CDR3nt: TGTGCCAGCAGTTATAGGCAGGGGCCCTACACTGAAGCTTTCTTT
CDR3aa: CASSYRQGPYTEAFF

j_gene: TRBJ1-1
d_gene: -
abundance: -
v_gene: TRBV7-9
CDR3nt: TGTGCCAGCAGCTTACAGGGGCTGGTCACTGAAGCTTTCTTT
CDR3aa: CASSLQGLVTEAFF

j_gene: TRBJ1-2
d_gene: -
abundance: -
v_gene: TRBV6-5
CDR3nt: TGTGCCAGCAGGCGATCGGAGGGGAGAGGAGGCTACACCTTC
CDR3aa: CASRRSEGRGGYTF

j_gene: TRBJ1-2
d_gene: -
abundance: once
v_gene: TRBV23-1
CDR3nt: TGCGCCAGCAGTCAAGCAGGGTGCTATGGCTACACCTTC
CDR3aa: CASSQAGCYGYTF

j_gene: TRBJ2-7
d_gene: -
abundance: few
v_gene: TRBV29-1
CDR3nt: TGCAGCGTTGTCTCAGTAAGAAACGAGCAGTACTTC
CDR3aa: CSVVSVRNEQYF

j_gene: TRBJ2-2
d_gene: -
abundance: -
v_gene: TRBV30
CDR3nt: TGTGCCTGGGTTGACTCGAACACCGGGGAGCTGTTTTTT
CDR3aa: CAWVDSNTGELFF

j_gene: TRBJ1-4
d_gene: TRBD1
abundance: -
v_gene: TRBV5-6
CDR3nt: TGTGCCAGCAGCTCCCTGAGGGACAGGGGAGGAGAAAAACTGTTTTTT
CDR3aa: CASSSLRDRGGEKLFF

j_gene: TRBJ1-1
d_gene: -
abundance: once
v_gene: TRBV6-5
CDR3nt: TGTGCCAGCAGACGTACAGGGCGAGGTGACACTGAAGCTTTCTTT
CDR3aa: CASRRTGRGDTEAFF

j_gene: TRBJ1-4
d_gene: TRBD1
abundance: few
v_gene: TRBV7-9
CDR3nt: TGTGCCAGCAGCCGGACAGGGGACAGAGAAAAACTGTTTTTT
CDR3aa: CASSRTGDREKLFF

j_gene: TRBJ2-3
d_gene: TRBD2
abundance: -
v_gene: TRBV10-3
CDR3nt: TGTGCCATCAGTGAGGGAGCGGGAGGGTCTACAGATACGCAGTATTTT
CDR3aa: CAISEGAGGSTDTQYF

j_gene: TRBJ2-6
d_gene: TRBD2
abundance: -
v_gene: TRBV11-2
CDR3nt: TGTGCCAGCAGACCGGGACTAGCGGGCGGTCTCTCTGGGGCCAACGTCCTGACTTTC
CDR3aa: CASRPGLAGGLSGANVLTF

j_gene: TRBJ2-1
d_gene: TRBD1
abundance: -
v_gene: TRBV28
CDR3nt: TGTGCCAGCAGGGGGACCGGGACAGGGGCACCATGGGAGCAGTTCTTC
CDR3aa: CASRGTGTGAPWEQFF

j_gene: TRBJ1-4
d_gene: TRBD1
abundance: -
v_gene: TRBV19
CDR3nt: TGTGCCAGTACCTCGGGACAGGGGGACGAAAAACTGTTTTTT
CDR3aa: CASTSGQGDEKLFF

j_gene: TRBJ2-7
d_gene: -
abundance: -
v_gene: TRBV18
CDR3nt: TGTGCCAGCTCACCTGACTCAAGCCGGGGCGAGCAGTACTTC
CDR3aa: CASSPDSSRGEQYF

j_gene: TRBJ2-1
d_gene: -
abundance: -
v_gene: TRBV10-2
CDR3nt: TGCGCCGCCCAGCGGAGTGAGGACAATGAGCAGTTCTTC
CDR3aa: CAAQRSEDNEQFF

j_gene: TRBJ2-3
d_gene: TRBD1
abundance: -
v_gene: TRBV10-3
CDR3nt: TGTGCCACCAAAGGGGACAGCCACACAGATACGCAGTATTTT
CDR3aa: CATKGDSHTDTQYF

j_gene: TRBJ1-1
d_gene: -
abundance: -
v_gene: TRBV28
CDR3nt: TGTGCCAGCCATCTGGCGGAAGGGGCCAAAGCTTTCTTT
CDR3aa: CASHLAEGAKAFF

j_gene: TRBJ1-1
d_gene: TRBD1
abundance: -
v_gene: TRBV7-6
CDR3nt: TGTGCCAGCAGCGGCCGGGACAGAGACACTGAAGCTTTCTTT
CDR3aa: CASSGRDRDTEAFF

j_gene: TRBJ2-3
d_gene: -
abundance: -
v_gene: TRBV7-2
CDR3nt: TGTGCCAGCAGCTTCTACAGGGTAGGGACAGATACGCAGTATTTT
CDR3aa: CASSFYRVGTDTQYF

j_gene: TRBJ2-1
d_gene: -
abundance: -
v_gene: TRBV27
CDR3nt: TGTGCCAGCAGTCCTCGCCGGGACTCCTACAATGAGCAGTTCTTC
CDR3aa: CASSPRRDSYNEQFF

j_gene: TRBJ2-1
d_gene: -
abundance: -
v_gene: TRBV7-3
CDR3nt: TGTGCCAGCAGCTTGGGAGCGGGTCTCTACAATGAGCAGTTCTTC
CDR3aa: CASSLGAGLYNEQFF

j_gene: TRBJ1-1
d_gene: TRBD1
abundance: -
v_gene: TRBV5-4
CDR3nt: TGTGCCAGCAGCATCGACAGGGGCCGGAACACTGAAGCTTTCTTT
CDR3aa: CASSIDRGRNTEAFF

j_gene: TRBJ2-1
d_gene: TRBD2
abundance: -
v_gene: TRBV6-6
CDR3nt: TGTGCCAGCAGTTATTATTCTAGCGGGAGGAACAATGAGCAGTTCTTC
CDR3aa: CASSYYSSGRNNEQFF

j_gene: TRBJ2-7
d_gene: -
abundance: -
v_gene: TRBV28
CDR3nt: TGTGCCAGCAGATTGCCGGGGGAGATTCACGAGCAGTACTTC
CDR3aa: CASRLPGEIHEQYF

j_gene: TRBJ2-2
d_gene: -
abundance: few
v_gene: TRBV6-6
CDR3nt: TGTGCCAGCAGCCCGAGGGTCCCGGCCGGGGAGCTGTTTTTT
CDR3aa: CASSPRVPAGELFF

j_gene: TRBJ1-1
d_gene: TRBD1
abundance: -
v_gene: TRBV5-4
CDR3nt: TGTGCCAGCAGCCCCCGCGGACAGGGGGGGTCTGAAGCTTTCTTT
CDR3aa: CASSPRGQGGSEAFF

j_gene: TRBJ2-1
d_gene: TRBD1
abundance: once
v_gene: TRBV10-2
CDR3nt: TGCGCCAGCAGTGACGGGACAGGAGCCTACAATGAGCAGTTCTTC
CDR3aa: CASSDGTGAYNEQFF

j_gene: TRBJ2-3
d_gene: -
abundance: -
v_gene: TRBV5-5
CDR3nt: TGTGCCAGCAGCGGGGGACTTGCAGATACGCAGTATTTT
CDR3aa: CASSGGLADTQYF

j_gene: TRBJ1-1
d_gene: -
abundance: -
v_gene: TRBV6-6
CDR3nt: TGTGCCAGCAGTTACTCCCCGGGAATGCCTGAAGCTTTCTTT
CDR3aa: CASSYSPGMPEAFF

j_gene: TRBJ2-7
d_gene: -
abundance: -
v_gene: TRBV28
CDR3nt: TGTGCCAGCAGTTTCGCGGGTCAAAAGTTCTACGAGCAGTACTTC
CDR3aa: CASSFAGQKFYEQYF

j_gene: TRBJ1-4
d_gene: -
abundance: -
v_gene: TRBV29-1
CDR3nt: TGCAGCGTTGGTCAGGACTATTCCCAGGGTGAAAAACTGTTTTTT
CDR3aa: CSVGQDYSQGEKLFF

j_gene: TRBJ2-2
d_gene: TRBD2
abundance: -
v_gene: TRBV18
CDR3nt: TGTGCCAGCTCACCACGGACTAGCGGCTCGAACACCGGGGAGCTGTTTTTT
CDR3aa: CASSPRTSGSNTGELFF

j_gene: TRBJ1-5
d_gene: TRBD1
abundance: -
v_gene: TRBV18
CDR3nt: TGTGCCAGCTCACCTAAGGGACAGGGTAAACAGCCCCAGCATTTT
CDR3aa: CASSPKGQGKQPQHF

j_gene: TRBJ2-3
d_gene: TRBD1
abundance: -
v_gene: TRBV28
CDR3nt: TGTGCCAGCAGGGGACAGGGATTTACAGATACGCAGTATTTT
CDR3aa: CASRGQGFTDTQYF

j_gene: TRBJ2-5
d_gene: TRBD2
abundance: once
v_gene: TRBV14
CDR3nt: TGTGCCAGCAGCCAAGCACTAGCGGAACAAGAGACCCAGTACTTC
CDR3aa: CASSQALAEQETQYF

j_gene: TRBJ2-5
d_gene: -
abundance: -
v_gene: TRBV28
CDR3nt: TGTGCCAGCAGTCAAACACCGGCGGGCGAGACCCAGTACTTC
CDR3aa: CASSQTPAGETQYF

j_gene: TRBJ2-7
d_gene: TRBD1
abundance: -
v_gene: TRBV29-1
CDR3nt: TGCAGCGTCAAGGGACAGGCTCACTACGAGCAGTACTTC
CDR3aa: CSVKGQAHYEQYF

j_gene: TRBJ2-5
d_gene: TRBD2
abundance: -
v_gene: TRBV29-1
CDR3nt: TGCAGCGTTGTGCTAGCGGGAGGGGGGGAGACCCAGTACTTC
CDR3aa: CSVVLAGGGETQYF